The 5 T cell receptor beta chains below were found in one sample sequenced in a study of cytomegalovirus exposure and HLA in healthy donors. PCR used 60 Vbeta primers and 13 Jbeta primers. Sequencing was performed with immunoSEQ multiplex PCR; in TCRdb, only in-frame clones are kept and a portion is missing. Here the sample table reports about 110,000 clones. The sequenced sample consisted of PBMCs. These receptor sequences come from a young man in good health and CMV-seronegative.

V usage is TRBV6-5 and J usage is TRBJ1-4, with D perhaps TRBD1 (6 bases). V lost 0 bases, J lost 3 bases, and 8 bases lay in between. Per germline, CDR1 MNHEY and CDR2 SVGAGI. This CDR3 comprises 15 residues. This chain's CDR3 is CASSYSGGPNEKLFF. Written as DNA, the CDR3 is TGTGCCAGCAGTTACTCTGGGGGCCCTAATGAAAAACTGTTTTTT.

This rearrangement joins TRBV6-5 to TRBJ2-7; the match to TRBD1 covers 7 bases. Germline V gene data show CDR1 as MNHEY and CDR2 as SVGAGI. This CDR3 region has 14 residues. V shed 5 bases and J 7 bases; nucleotides not matched to a gene: 11. DNA for the CDR3: TGTGCCAGCAGTAGTTACAGGGGCCCGGGAGAGCAGTACTTC. Translated: CASSSYRGPGEQYF.

V usage is TRBV4-2 and J usage is TRBJ2-7; 7 positions agree with TRBD2. Germline CDR1 LGHNA, CDR2 YNFKEQ. The CDR3 is 18 amino acids. V trimming: 3 bases; J trimming: 3 bases; junction bases outside the gene matches: 17. The CDR3 spells CASSHQPAGVGLHYEQYF. Here the CDR3 DNA reads TGTGCCAGCAGCCACCAACCGGCGGGGGTAGGGTTACACTACGAGCAGTACTTC.

This chain connects TRBV27 to TRBJ2-7, with 7 bases lining up with TRBD1. The CDR3 totals 14 residues. Germline assignment: CDR1 MNHEY and CDR2 SMNVEV (reference sequence). Trimming removed 5 bases from V and 4 bases from J; junction bases left unmatched: 8. The CDR3 region has the DNA TGTGCCAGCAGTCCTGGGACAGCGATTTACGAGCAGTACTTC. Protein sequence: CASSPGTAIYEQYF.

The chain combines TRBV28 with TRBJ2-5, with no clear D. The germline gives CDR1 MDHEN, CDR2 SYDVKM. Trimming cost V 8 bases and J 0 bases, with 10 bases left between them. The CDR3 loop spans 13 amino acids. DNA for the CDR3: TGTGCCAGCTTCGAACAAAACCAAGAGACCCAGTACTTC. As protein: CASFEQNQETQYF.